This entry lists 32 T cell receptor beta chains sequenced from one sample in a study of OX40 agonist ivuxolimab in advanced cancers. Method: immunoSEQ multiplex PCR; TCRdb's copy keeps in-frame clones and lacks some. In the table there are roughly 30,000 clones, roughly 87% of which are singletons. Here the sequenced sample was CD4+ or CD8+ T cells sorted from blood, taken in a trial of the OX40 agonist ivuxolimab. Receptor source: an adult with an advanced solid tumor such as melanoma, head and neck, liver or kidney cancer.

V is TRBV5-1 and J is TRBJ1-1; 8 positions agree with TRBD1. This CDR3 is built from 14 residues. Germline values: CDR1 SGHRS, CDR2 YFSETQ. V shed 4 bases and J 5 bases; nucleotides not matched to a gene: 7. This chain's CDR3 is CASSERQGWTEAFF. The CDR3 DNA follows: TGCGCCAGCAGCGAACGACAGGGGTGGACTGAAGCTTTCTTT. Complete variable domain (other parts from reference TRBV5-1 and TRBJ1-1): KAGVTQTPRYLIKTRGQQVTLSCSPISGHRSVSWYQQTPGQGLQFLFEYFSETQRNKGNFPGRFSGRQFSNSRSEMNVSTLELGDSALYLCASSERQGWTEAFFGQGTRLTVV.

The chain combines TRBV19 with TRBJ1-5, with D uncertain. Trimming stripped 5 bases from V and 7 bases from J, with 21 bases between. Germline CDR1 LNHDA, CDR2 SQIVND (reference sequence). CDR3 size: 16 residues. The CDR3 DNA reads TGTGCCAGTAGTCAGGACCTGTTCCAGTTTGGCCAGCCCCAGCATTTT. Protein sequence: CASSQDLFQFGQPQHF.

The rearrangement joins TRBV5-8 to TRBJ2-1, with 10 bases aligning to TRBD2. Germline lookup yields CDR1 SGHTS and CDR2 YDEGEE. Trimming took 4 bases from V and 10 from J; bases not matched to a gene: 2. This CDR3 is 12 amino acids long. CDR3 nucleotides: TGTGCCAGCAGCCCGGGACTAGCGGAGCAGTTCTTC. This gives the protein CASSPGLAEQFF. The entire variable domain, with the rest obtained from reference TRBV5-8 and TRBJ2-1, is as follows: EAGVTQSPTHLIKTRGQQATLRCSPISGHTSVYWYQQALGLGLQFLLWYDEGEERNRGNFPPRFSGRQFPNYSSELNVNALELEDSALYLCASSPGLAEQFFGPGTRLTVL.

The rearrangement uses TRBV13 and TRBJ1-4, with TRBD1 matching over 8 bases. Trimming cost V 2 bases and J 5 bases; bases outside gene matches: 7. There are 16 residues in the CDR3. Germline CDR1 PRHDT, CDR2 FYEKMQ (reference sequence). In nucleotides, the CDR3 is TGTGCCAGCAGCTTATTCTCAGGGGGCCTGAATGAAAAACTGTTTTTT. Translated, it gives CASSLFSGGLNEKLFF. The full variable domain, with the rest looked up from reference TRBV13 and TRBJ1-4, is AAGVIQSPRHLIKEKRETATLKCYPIPRHDTVYWYQQGPGQDPQFLISFYEKMQSDKGSIPDRFSAQQFSDYHSELNMSSLELGDSALYFCASSLFSGGLNEKLFFGSGTQLSVL.

V and J are TRBV7-8 and TRBJ2-7, with 10 nucleotides matching TRBD2. CDR1 is SGHVS, CDR2 FQNEAQ, per germline. This CDR3 has 14 residues. V shed 0 bases and J 7 bases; nucleotides not matched to a gene: 3. CDR3 DNA: TGTGCCAGCAGCTTAGCGTGGACTAGCGGAGAGCAGTACTTC. This codes for CASSLAWTSGEQYF.

This rearrangement joins TRBV25-1 to TRBJ2-3; the D is unclear. The V end was cut by 2 bases, the J end by 4 bases, with 1 base between. Germline V gene lookup returns CDR1 MGHDK and CDR2 SYGVNS. This CDR3 region has 11 residues. CDR3 region: CASSEPDTQYF. For the CDR3, the DNA is TGTGCCAGCAGTGAACCAGATACGCAGTATTTT.

This clone has only a few counts. The chain is built from TRBV2 and TRBJ2-2, with D maybe TRBD1 (6 bases). Germline CDR1 SNHLY, CDR2 FYNNEI. The CDR3 is 14 amino acids. The V and J ends lost 6 bases and 8 bases respectively, with 16 bases between them. The CDR3, as DNA: TGTGCCAGCAGGGACTTCAACAGGGCGGGGGAGCTGTTTTTT. This gives the protein CASRDFNRAGELFF.

This sequence joins TRBV29-1 and TRBJ2-1; D not resolved. Germline V gene lookup returns CDR1 SQVTM and CDR2 ANQGSEA. The germline V and J ends were trimmed by 7 bases and 7 bases, with 11 bases remaining between them. This CDR3 contains 11 residues. The CDR3 sequence is CSGFLRNEQFF. DNA of the CDR3: TGCAGCGGCTTTCTGCGTAATGAGCAGTTCTTC.

The J gene is TRBJ1-2, the V gene TRBV27, with D maybe TRBD1 (6 bases). Germline assignment: CDR1 MNHEY and CDR2 SMNVEV (reference sequence). This CDR3 spans 13 amino acids. V was shortened by 6 bases and J by 3 bases, with 11 bases between the two germline ends. The CDR3, as DNA: TGTGCCAGCAGCCTCACAGGGTACTATGGCTACACCTTC. Translated: CASSLTGYYGYTF.

The chain couples TRBV19 to TRBJ2-5; D may be TRBD2 (7 bases). This CDR3 region has 15 residues. In germline, CDR1 is LNHDA, CDR2 SQIVND (reference sequence). V lost 3 bases and J 1 base, leaving 12 bases between the germline ends. The CDR3 bases are TGTGCCAGTAGTATGGGAGGGGGTAGCCAAGAGACCCAGTACTTC. Its protein is CASSMGGGSQETQYF.

This clone was counted a few times. V is TRBV13 and J is TRBJ2-7, with a weak D call TRBD2 (5 bases). The CDR3 is made up of 13 amino acids. V was trimmed by 0 bases and J by 5 bases, leaving 8 bases between them. Germline V CDR1 and CDR2: PRHDT, FYEKMQ (reference sequence). CDR3 loop: CASSLGRGNEQYF. In nucleotides, the CDR3 is TGTGCCAGCAGCTTAGGCCGGGGAAACGAGCAGTACTTC.

The chain carries TRBV29-1 and TRBJ2-7; 7 positions match TRBD2. Germline V gene lookup returns CDR1 SQVTM and CDR2 ANQGSEA. The CDR3 totals 11 residues. Germline trimming cut 4 bases from V and 6 bases from J; bases unmatched to any gene: 3. The CDR3 sequence is CSVVGTIEQYF. The CDR3 DNA is TGCAGCGTTGTTGGGACTATCGAGCAGTACTTC.

This clone has only one observation. The V gene is TRBV11-2, the J gene TRBJ2-1, with 11 positions matching TRBD2. CDR1 is SGHAT and CDR2 is FQNNGV in the germline V gene. V lost 0 bases, J lost 15 bases, and 4 bases stayed unmatched. The CDR3 extends over 13 amino acids. Here the CDR3 reads CASSLDTSGRLFF. The CDR3 coding sequence is TGTGCCAGCAGCTTAGATACTAGCGGGAGACTGTTCTTC.

V is TRBV6-1 and J is TRBJ2-2; tentatively, D is TRBD2 (5 bases). V lost 6 bases and J 9 bases, leaving 20 bases between the germline ends. The V gene's germline CDR1 is MNHNS and CDR2 SASEGT. CDR3 length: 15 residues. The chain's CDR3 is CASSPEVTRKWELFF. In nucleotides, the CDR3 is TGTGCCAGCAGCCCTGAGGTCACTAGGAAGTGGGAGCTGTTTTTT.

The V call is TRBV5-1, the J call TRBJ2-7, with 10 nucleotides matching TRBD2. The germline V gene encodes CDR1 SGHRS and CDR2 YFSETQ. V was clipped by 3 bases and J by 2 bases; unmatched bases: 5. The CDR3 consists of 15 residues. CDR3 loop: CASSSLAGATYEQYF. The CDR3 bases are TGCGCCAGCAGCTCCCTAGCGGGAGCAACCTACGAGCAGTACTTC.

The V and J genes are TRBV19 and TRBJ2-1; TRBD1 aligns across 9 bases. Germline values: CDR1 LNHDA, CDR2 SQIVND (reference sequence). There are 15 residues in the CDR3. The junction had 11 bases not matched to a gene; V was cut back by 6 bases and J by 8 bases. The CDR3 region is CASSDPGQGWDEQFF. The CDR3 DNA follows: TGTGCCAGTAGCGATCCGGGACAGGGATGGGATGAGCAGTTCTTC.

The chain carries TRBV28 and TRBJ1-3; D perhaps matches TRBD1 (5 bases). Germline V gene lookup returns CDR1 MDHEN and CDR2 SYDVKM. The CDR3 length is 15 residues. V lost 3 bases and J 4 bases, leaving 13 bases between the germline ends. The CDR3 loop is CASSLGRSGGNTIYF. The DNA of the CDR3 is TGTGCCAGCAGTTTGGGGCGTTCAGGCGGAAACACCATATATTTT.

This rearrangement joins TRBV5-4 to TRBJ2-7, with TRBD2 matching over 9 bases. Losses at the gene ends were 2 bases for V and 2 bases for J; bases not matched to a gene: 2. The CDR3 consists of 14 residues. Germline V gives CDR1 SGHNT, CDR2 YYREEE (reference sequence). In nucleotides, the CDR3 is TGTGCCAGCAGCTTCGCGGGAGGGGCCTACGAGCAGTACTTC. Translating gives CASSFAGGAYEQYF.

The chain employs TRBV10-3 and TRBJ2-7; TRBD1 might be the D (6 bases). The CDR3 length is 13 residues. Trimming removed 7 bases at V and 3 bases at J, with 13 bases between. From germline, CDR1 is ENHRY and CDR2 SYGVKD. The DNA for the CDR3 is TGTGCCATCAAGATGGACAGCAACTACGAGCAGTACTTC. Its protein product is CAIKMDSNYEQYF.

In its sample, this clone was seen a few times. The V call is TRBV6-5, the J call TRBJ1-6; D gene ambiguous. Trimming took off 2 bases at V and 7 bases at J, with 9 bases between the two ends. This CDR3 is built from 14 residues. The germline V gene encodes CDR1 MNHEY and CDR2 SVGAGI. The CDR3 region is CASSYDGWNSPLHF. The CDR3 DNA follows: TGTGCCAGCAGTTACGACGGGTGGAATTCACCCCTCCACTTT.

The chain combines TRBV7-9 with TRBJ2-2; 7 bases line up with TRBD1. Germline CDR1 reads SEHNR; CDR2 reads FQNEAQ (reference sequence). CDR3 length equals 17 residues. The ends lost 1 base at V and 0 bases at J; junction bases unmatched: 5. The CDR3 DNA follows: TGTGCCAGCAGCTTAGAACAGGGGACAGCGAACACCGGGGAGCTGTTTTTT. This gives the protein CASSLEQGTANTGELFF.

The sample holds a few counts of this clone. This chain connects TRBV9 to TRBJ1-5, with D uncertain. Germline V gives CDR1 SGDLS, CDR2 YYNGEE. The CDR3 sequence is 12 residues long. V lost 0 bases to trimming and J lost 10 bases, with 8 bases between them. Written as DNA, the CDR3 is TGTGCCAGCAGCGTAGGATCCGGTCCCCAGCATTTT. It encodes CASSVGSGPQHF.

V is TRBV29-1 and J is TRBJ1-2; no reliable D call. This CDR3 comprises 12 residues. Germline loops: CDR1 SQVTM, CDR2 ANQGSEA. The ends were cut back, 4 bases at V and 4 bases at J, with 10 bases in the middle. DNA for the CDR3: TGCAGCGTTGGGTCTGACGTCTATGGCTACACCTTC. This encodes CSVGSDVYGYTF.

Only one count was recorded for this clone. Written as DNA, the CDR3 is TGTGCCAGCAGTTTCCCCCGACCCCGGGAAGAGCAGTACTTC. Translated: CASSFPRPREEQYF. The chain has TRBV28 and TRBJ2-5, with D possibly matching TRBD2 (5 bases). CDR3 length: 14 residues. Trimming stripped 3 bases from V and 11 bases from J, with 19 bases between. CDR1 and CDR2 (germline): MDHEN, SYDVKM.

This clone was found a few times. This rearrangement joins TRBV4-1 to TRBJ2-7; D gene unclear. This CDR3 comprises 12 residues. CDR1 MGHRA and CDR2 YSYEKL come from the germline V gene. With 4 bases removed from V and 7 bases from J, the gap between germline ends came to 11 bases. The CDR3 coding sequence is TGCGCCAGCAGCCCGACTGGTATTGAGCAGTACTTC. This gives the protein CASSPTGIEQYF.

This rearrangement joins TRBV19 to TRBJ2-7; possible D gene TRBD2, 5 bases. The germline V gene has CDR1 LNHDA and CDR2 SQIVND (reference sequence). V was trimmed by 5 bases and J by 0 bases, leaving 11 bases between them. The length of the CDR3 is 14 residues. The DNA of the CDR3 is TGTGCCAGTAGTGTTAGCGTAACCTCCTACGAGCAGTACTTC. As protein: CASSVSVTSYEQYF.

The rearrangement uses TRBV10-3 and TRBJ1-2; D may be TRBD1 (5 bases). The V gene's germline CDR1 is ENHRY and CDR2 SYGVKD. Trimming pared 4 bases from V and 8 bases from J, leaving 20 bases between. The CDR3 sequence is 15 residues long. The CDR3 coding sequence is TGTGCCATCAGTGGGACATCTACCGACCTGAGAGGCTACACCTTC. Its protein is CAISGTSTDLRGYTF.

This clone was detected only once. The chain employs TRBV15 and TRBJ2-5; D not resolved. In germline, CDR1 is LNHNV, CDR2 YYDKDF (reference sequence). The ends were cut back, 1 base at V and 3 bases at J, with 9 bases in the middle. The CDR3 loop spans 14 amino acids. The CDR3 DNA reads TGTGCCACCAGCAGAGTACTGCTTAAAGAGACCCAGTACTTC. This encodes CATSRVLLKETQYF. Full variable domain (remainder filled in from reference TRBV15 and TRBJ2-5): DAMVIQNPRYQVTQFGKPVTLSCSQTLNHNVMYWYQQKSSQAPKLLFHYYDKDFNNEADTPDNFQSRRPNTSFCFLDIRSPGLGDTAMYLCATSRVLLKETQYFGPGTRLLVL.

The chain uses TRBV29-1 and TRBJ2-3, with 11 bases that match TRBD2. The CDR3 spans 14 residues. The germline V gene has CDR1 SQVTM and CDR2 ANQGSEA. Trimming cost V 6 bases and J 5 bases; bases outside gene matches: 7. CDR3 residues: CSVLKTSGIDTQYF. The CDR3 region has the DNA TGCAGCGTCCTGAAGACTAGCGGGATAGATACGCAGTATTTT.

The J gene is TRBJ2-1, the V gene TRBV5-6, with D tentatively TRBD1 or TRBD2 (5 bases each). Germline CDR1 reads SGHDT; CDR2 reads YYEEEE. V lost 3 bases, J lost 6 bases, and 16 bases lay in between. The CDR3 runs to 15 residues. The CDR3 loop reads CASSWGPPGSNEQFF. CDR3 nucleotides: TGTGCCAGCAGCTGGGGACCGCCGGGGTCCAATGAGCAGTTCTTC. Using reference TRBV5-6 and TRBJ2-1 for the parts outside the CDR3, the full variable domain is DAGVTQSPTHLIKTRGQQVTLRCSPKSGHDTVSWYQQALGQGPQFIFQYYEEEERQRGNFPDRFSGHQFPNYSSELNVNALLLGDSALYLCASSWGPPGSNEQFFGPGTRLTVL.

This chain joins TRBV10-3 and TRBJ1-1; D gene unclear. Deletions cut 6 bases from V and 2 bases from J, with 10 bases between. Germline lookup yields CDR1 ENHRY and CDR2 SYGVKD. The CDR3 has 13 residues. CDR3 in DNA: TGTGCCATCAGAGGAGCGGGAAACACTGAAGCTTTCTTT. It yields the protein CAIRGAGNTEAFF.

CDR3 nucleotides: TGCAGCGCGGGAGAAGGTCCGGTGCACGAGCAGTACTTC. Its translation: CSAGEGPVHEQYF. V is TRBV29-1 and J is TRBJ2-7; weak D call: TRBD2 (6 bases). The V end was cut by 7 bases, the J end by 5 bases, with 18 bases between. The CDR3 spans 13 residues. Looked up from germline, CDR1 is SQVTM and CDR2 is ANQGSEA.